This entry is about one T cell receptor (beta chain). Its antigen is undetermined. From RNA transcripts, TCR beta CDR3 regions were amplified. In the first-round RT-PCR of the TCR CDR3, the HTBI primer set was used. TCRdb processed the multiplex PCR reads anew with MiXCR; each CDR3 protein has one entry. The table has some 300,000 distinct CDR3 sequences, roughly an eighth seen once; the top ten hold 7.9%. This entry comes from a study of T cells in Graves' hyperthyroidism and ophthalmopathy. Points from the study as a whole: The model identified upcoming ophthalmopathy a median approximately 6.5 months ahead of onset.

Graves' hyperthyroidism is called stable when ophthalmopathy does not progress within 18 months. The study enrolled patients aged 18 to 65 with newly diagnosed hyperthyroidism of under 2 months' duration. PBMCs were obtained from approximately 10 ml fresh peripheral blood. The sample comprised blood. The origin of this receptor is a woman aged 40 to 50 with Graves' hyperthyroidism.

CDR3 in DNA: TGTGCCACCAAGGACCTGGCTAATATGAAGCAGTACTTC. This sequence encodes CATKDLANMKQYF. This chain links TRBV6-1 with TRBJ2-7; D unresolved. CDR3 length: 13 amino acids. The V gene's germline CDR1 is MNHNS and CDR2 SASEGT. Trimming cost V 10 bases and J 8 bases, with 21 bases left between them.